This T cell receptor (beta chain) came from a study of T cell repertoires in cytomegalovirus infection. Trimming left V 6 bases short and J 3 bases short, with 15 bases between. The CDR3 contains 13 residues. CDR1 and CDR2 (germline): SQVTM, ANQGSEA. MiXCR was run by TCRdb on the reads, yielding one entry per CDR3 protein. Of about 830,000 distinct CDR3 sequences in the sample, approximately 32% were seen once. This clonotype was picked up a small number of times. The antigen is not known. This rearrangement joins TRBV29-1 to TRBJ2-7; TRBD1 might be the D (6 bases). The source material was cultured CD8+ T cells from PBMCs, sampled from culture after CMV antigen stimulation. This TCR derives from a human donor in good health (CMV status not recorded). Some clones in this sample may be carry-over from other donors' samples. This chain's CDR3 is CSVRRTENYEQYF. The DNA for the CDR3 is TGCAGCGTGCGAAGGACAGAGAACTACGAGCAGTACTTC.